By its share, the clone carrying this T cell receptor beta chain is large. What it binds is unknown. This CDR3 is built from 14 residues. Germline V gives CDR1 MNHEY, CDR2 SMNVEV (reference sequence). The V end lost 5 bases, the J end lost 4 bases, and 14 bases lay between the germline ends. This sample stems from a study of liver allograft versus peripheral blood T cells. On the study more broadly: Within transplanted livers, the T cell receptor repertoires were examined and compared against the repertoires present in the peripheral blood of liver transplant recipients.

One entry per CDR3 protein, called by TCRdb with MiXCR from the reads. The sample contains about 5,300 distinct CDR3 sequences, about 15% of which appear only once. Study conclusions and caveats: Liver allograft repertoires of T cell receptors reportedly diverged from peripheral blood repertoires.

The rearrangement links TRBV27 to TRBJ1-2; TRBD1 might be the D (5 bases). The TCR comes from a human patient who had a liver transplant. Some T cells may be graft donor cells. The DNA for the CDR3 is TGTGCCAGCAGTCCCCAGGGTCAAGTCTATGGCTACACCTTC. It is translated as CASSPQGQVYGYTF.